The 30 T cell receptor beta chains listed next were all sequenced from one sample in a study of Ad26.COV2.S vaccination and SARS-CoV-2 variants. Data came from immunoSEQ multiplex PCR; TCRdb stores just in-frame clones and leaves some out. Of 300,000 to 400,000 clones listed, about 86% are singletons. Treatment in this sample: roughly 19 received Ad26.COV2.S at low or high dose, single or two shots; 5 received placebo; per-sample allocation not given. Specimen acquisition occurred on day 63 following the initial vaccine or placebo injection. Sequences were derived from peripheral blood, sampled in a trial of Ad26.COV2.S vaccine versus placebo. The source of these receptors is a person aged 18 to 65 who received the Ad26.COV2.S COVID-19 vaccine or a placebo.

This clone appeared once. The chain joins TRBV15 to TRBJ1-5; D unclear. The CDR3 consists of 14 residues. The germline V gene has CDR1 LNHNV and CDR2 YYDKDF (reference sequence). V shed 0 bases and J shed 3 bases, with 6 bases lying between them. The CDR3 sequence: CATSRDRYNQPQHF. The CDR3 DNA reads TGTGCCACCAGCAGAGACAGGTACAATCAGCCCCAGCATTTT. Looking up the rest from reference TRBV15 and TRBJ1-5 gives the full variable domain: DAMVIQNPRYQVTQFGKPVTLSCSQTLNHNVMYWYQQKSSQAPKLLFHYYDKDFNNEADTPDNFQSRRPNTSFCFLDIRSPGLGDTAMYLCATSRDRYNQPQHFGDGTRLSIL.

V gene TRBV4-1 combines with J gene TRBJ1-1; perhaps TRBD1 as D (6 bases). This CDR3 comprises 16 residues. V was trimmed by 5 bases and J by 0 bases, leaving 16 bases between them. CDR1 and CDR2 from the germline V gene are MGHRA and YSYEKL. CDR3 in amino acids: CASSSKADRMNTEAFF. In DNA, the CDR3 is TGCGCCAGCAGCTCCAAAGCGGACAGAATGAACACTGAAGCTTTCTTT.

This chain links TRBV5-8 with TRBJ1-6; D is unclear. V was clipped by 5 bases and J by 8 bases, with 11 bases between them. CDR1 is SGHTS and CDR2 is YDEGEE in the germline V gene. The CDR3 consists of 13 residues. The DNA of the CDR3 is TGTGCCAGCAGGTACAAAGTGGATTCACCCCTCCACTTT. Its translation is CASRYKVDSPLHF.

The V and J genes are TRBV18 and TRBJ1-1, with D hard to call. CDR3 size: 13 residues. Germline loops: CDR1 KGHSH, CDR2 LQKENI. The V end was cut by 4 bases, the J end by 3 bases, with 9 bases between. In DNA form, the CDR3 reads TGTGCCAGCTCACGTTCTGAGGACACTGAAGCTTTCTTT. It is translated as CASSRSEDTEAFF.

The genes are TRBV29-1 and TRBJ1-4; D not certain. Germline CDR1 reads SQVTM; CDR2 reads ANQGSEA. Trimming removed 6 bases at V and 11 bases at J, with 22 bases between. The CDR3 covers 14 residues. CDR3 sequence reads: CSVTFPGQTLKLFF. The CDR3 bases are TGCAGCGTGACCTTCCCGGGCCAGACTCTTAAACTGTTTTTT.

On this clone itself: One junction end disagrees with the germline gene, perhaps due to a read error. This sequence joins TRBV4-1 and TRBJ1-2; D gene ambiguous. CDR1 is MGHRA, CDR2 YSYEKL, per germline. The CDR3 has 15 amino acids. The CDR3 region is CASSQPTRSLTPPIF. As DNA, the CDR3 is TGCGCCAGCAGCCAACCTACCAGGAGTTTAACACCCCCAATCTTC.

This chain's CDR3 is CATSKGGHTDEQFF. CDR3 nucleotide sequence: TGTGCCACCAGCAAAGGGGGACATACCGATGAGCAGTTCTTC. The chain carries TRBV15 and TRBJ2-1; weak D call: TRBD1 (6 bases). CDR1 is LNHNV, CDR2 YYDKDF, per germline (reference sequence). V gave up 4 bases and J gave up 8 bases, with 15 bases separating them. The CDR3 totals 14 residues.

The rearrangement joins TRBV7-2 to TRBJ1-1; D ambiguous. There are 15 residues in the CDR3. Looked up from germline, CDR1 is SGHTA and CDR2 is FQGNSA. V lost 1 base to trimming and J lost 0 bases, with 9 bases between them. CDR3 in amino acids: CASSLDWQMNTEAFF. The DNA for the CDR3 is TGTGCCAGCAGCTTAGATTGGCAGATGAACACTGAAGCTTTCTTT.

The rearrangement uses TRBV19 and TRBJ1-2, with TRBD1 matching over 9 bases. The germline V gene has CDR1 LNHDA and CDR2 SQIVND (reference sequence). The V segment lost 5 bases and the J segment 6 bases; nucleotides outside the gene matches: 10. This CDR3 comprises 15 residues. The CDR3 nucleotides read TGTGCCAGTAGTGGGACCGGGACAGGGTTTAATGGCTACACCTTC. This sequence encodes CASSGTGTGFNGYTF.

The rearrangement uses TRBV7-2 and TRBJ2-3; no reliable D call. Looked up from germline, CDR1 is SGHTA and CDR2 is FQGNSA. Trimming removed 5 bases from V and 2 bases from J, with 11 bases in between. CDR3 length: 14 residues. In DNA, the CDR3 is TGTGCCAGCAGCCCCGGGTTTATCACAGATACGCAGTATTTT. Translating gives CASSPGFITDTQYF.

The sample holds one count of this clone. DNA for the CDR3: TGTGCCAGCTCATTACGGACAGGGGACAATCAGCCCCAGCATTTT. Translated: CASSLRTGDNQPQHF. The rearrangement links TRBV18 to TRBJ1-5, with 9 nucleotides matching TRBD1. The CDR3 spans 15 residues. Germline CDR1 and CDR2: KGHSH and LQKENI. After removal of 5 bases from V and 3 bases from J, the junction contained 5 bases not matched to a gene. The variable domain in full, completed from reference TRBV18 and TRBJ1-5, reads NAGVMQNPRHLVRRRGQEARLRCSPMKGHSHVYWYRQLPEEGLKFMVYLQKENIIDESGMPKERFSAEFPKEGPSILRIQQVVRGDSAAYFCASSLRTGDNQPQHFGDGTRLSIL.

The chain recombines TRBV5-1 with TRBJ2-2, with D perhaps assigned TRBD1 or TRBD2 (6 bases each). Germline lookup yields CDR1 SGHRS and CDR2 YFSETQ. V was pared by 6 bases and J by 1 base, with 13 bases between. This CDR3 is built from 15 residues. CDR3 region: CASKRGDMNTGELFF. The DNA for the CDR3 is TGCGCCAGCAAGAGGGGGGATATGAACACCGGGGAGCTGTTTTTT.

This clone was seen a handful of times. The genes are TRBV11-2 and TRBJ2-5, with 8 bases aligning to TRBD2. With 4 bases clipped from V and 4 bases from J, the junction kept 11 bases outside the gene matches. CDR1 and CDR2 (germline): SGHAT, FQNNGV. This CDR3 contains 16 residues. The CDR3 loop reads CASSSLGLASPETQYF. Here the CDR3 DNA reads TGTGCCAGCAGCTCCCTTGGACTAGCCTCTCCAGAGACCCAGTACTTC.

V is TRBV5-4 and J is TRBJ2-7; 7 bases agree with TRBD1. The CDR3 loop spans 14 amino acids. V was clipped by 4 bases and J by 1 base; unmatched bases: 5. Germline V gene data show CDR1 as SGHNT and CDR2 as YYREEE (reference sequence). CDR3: CASSTLTGSYEQYF. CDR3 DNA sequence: TGTGCCAGCAGCACCCTGACAGGGTCCTACGAGCAGTACTTC. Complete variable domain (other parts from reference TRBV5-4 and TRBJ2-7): ETGVTQSPTHLIKTRGQQVTLRCSSQSGHNTVSWYQQALGQGPQFIFQYYREEENGRGNFPPRFSGLQFPNYSSELNVNALELDDSALYLCASSTLTGSYEQYFGPGTRLTVT.

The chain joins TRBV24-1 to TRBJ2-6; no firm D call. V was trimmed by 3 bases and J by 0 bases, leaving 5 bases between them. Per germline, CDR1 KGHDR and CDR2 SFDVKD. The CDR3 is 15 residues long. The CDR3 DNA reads TGTGCCACCAGTGATGGCATCTCTGGGGCCAACGTCCTGACTTTC. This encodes CATSDGISGANVLTF.

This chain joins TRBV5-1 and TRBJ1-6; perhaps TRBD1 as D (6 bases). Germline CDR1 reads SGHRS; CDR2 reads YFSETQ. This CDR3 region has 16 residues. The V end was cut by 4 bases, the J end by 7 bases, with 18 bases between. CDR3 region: CASSPSLGQSNSPLHF. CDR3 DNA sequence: TGCGCCAGCAGCCCAAGCTTAGGACAGTCGAATTCACCCCTCCACTTT.

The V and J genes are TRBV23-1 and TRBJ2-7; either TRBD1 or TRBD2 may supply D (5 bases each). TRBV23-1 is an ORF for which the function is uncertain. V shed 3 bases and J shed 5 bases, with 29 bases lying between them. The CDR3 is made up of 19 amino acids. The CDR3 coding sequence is TGCGCCAGCAGTCACACCCCGACTTTGGGACCCTCCTTCGGGGACGAGCAGTACTTC. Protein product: CASSHTPTLGPSFGDEQYF.

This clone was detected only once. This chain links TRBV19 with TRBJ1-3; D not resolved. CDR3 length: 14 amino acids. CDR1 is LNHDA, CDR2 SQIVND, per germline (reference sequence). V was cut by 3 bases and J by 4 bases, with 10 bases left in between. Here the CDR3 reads CASSMGYPGNTIYF. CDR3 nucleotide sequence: TGTGCCAGTAGTATGGGCTATCCGGGAAACACCATATATTTT.

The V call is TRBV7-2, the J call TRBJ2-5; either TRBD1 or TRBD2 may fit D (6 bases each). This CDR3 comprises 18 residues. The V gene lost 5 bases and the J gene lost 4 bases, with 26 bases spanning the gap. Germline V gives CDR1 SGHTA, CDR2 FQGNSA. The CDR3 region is CASSPRWKGGKGVETQYF. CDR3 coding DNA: TGTGCCAGCAGCCCGCGGTGGAAAGGGGGGAAAGGTGTAGAGACCCAGTACTTC.

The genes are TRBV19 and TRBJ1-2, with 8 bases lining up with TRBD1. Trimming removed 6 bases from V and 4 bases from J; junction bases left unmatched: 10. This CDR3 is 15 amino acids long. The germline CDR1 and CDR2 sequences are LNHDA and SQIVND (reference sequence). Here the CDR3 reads CASSRNHRGAYGYTF. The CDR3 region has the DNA TGTGCCAGTAGCCGTAACCACAGGGGGGCCTATGGCTACACCTTC.

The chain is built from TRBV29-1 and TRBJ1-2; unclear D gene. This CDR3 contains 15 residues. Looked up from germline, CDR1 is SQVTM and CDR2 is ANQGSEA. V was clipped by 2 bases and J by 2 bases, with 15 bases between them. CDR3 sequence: CSVENTRTANYGYTF. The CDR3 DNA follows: TGCAGCGTTGAAAATACGAGAACTGCGAACTATGGCTACACCTTC.

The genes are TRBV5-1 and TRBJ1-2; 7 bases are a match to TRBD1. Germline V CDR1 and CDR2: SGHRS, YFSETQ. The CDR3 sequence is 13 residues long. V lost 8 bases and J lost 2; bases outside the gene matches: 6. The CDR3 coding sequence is TGCGCCAGTCGGGACAGAAAAAACTATGGCTACACCTTC. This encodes CASRDRKNYGYTF. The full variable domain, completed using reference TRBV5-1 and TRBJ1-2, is KAGVTQTPRYLIKTRGQQVTLSCSPISGHRSVSWYQQTPGQGLQFLFEYFSETQRNKGNFPGRFSGRQFSNSRSEMNVSTLELGDSALYLCASRDRKNYGYTFGSGTRLTVV.

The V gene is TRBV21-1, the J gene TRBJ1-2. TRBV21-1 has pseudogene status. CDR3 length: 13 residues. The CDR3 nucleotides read TGTGCCAGCAGCCGGGTAGCTAACTATGGCTACACCTTC. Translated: CASSRVANYGYTF.

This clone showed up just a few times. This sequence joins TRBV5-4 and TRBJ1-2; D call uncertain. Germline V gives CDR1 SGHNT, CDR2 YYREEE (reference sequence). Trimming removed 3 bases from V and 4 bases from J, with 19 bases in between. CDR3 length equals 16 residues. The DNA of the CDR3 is TGTGCCAGCAGCTCACCTGAAGGGCCCAACCCCTATGGCTACACCTTC. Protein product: CASSSPEGPNPYGYTF.

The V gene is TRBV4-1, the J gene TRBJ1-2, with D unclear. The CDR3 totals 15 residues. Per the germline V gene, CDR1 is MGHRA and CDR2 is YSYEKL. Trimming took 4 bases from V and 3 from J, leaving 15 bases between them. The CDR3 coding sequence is TGCGCCAGCAGCCCCAGCGTGCTTTCGTACTATGGCTACACCTTC. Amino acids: CASSPSVLSYYGYTF.

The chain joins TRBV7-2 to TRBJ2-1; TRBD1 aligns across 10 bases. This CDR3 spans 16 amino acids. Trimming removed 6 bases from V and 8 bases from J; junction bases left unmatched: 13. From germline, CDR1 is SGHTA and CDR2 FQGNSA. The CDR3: CASSRNRDRGGDEQFF. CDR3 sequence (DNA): TGTGCCAGCAGTCGAAACCGGGACAGGGGCGGCGATGAGCAGTTCTTC.

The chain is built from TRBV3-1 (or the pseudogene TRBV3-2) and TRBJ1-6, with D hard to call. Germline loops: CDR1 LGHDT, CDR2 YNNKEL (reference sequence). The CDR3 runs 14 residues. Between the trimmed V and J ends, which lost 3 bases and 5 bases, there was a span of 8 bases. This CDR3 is CASSHQLNNSPLHF. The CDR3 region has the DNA TGTGCCAGCAGCCACCAGCTTAATAATTCACCCCTCCACTTT.

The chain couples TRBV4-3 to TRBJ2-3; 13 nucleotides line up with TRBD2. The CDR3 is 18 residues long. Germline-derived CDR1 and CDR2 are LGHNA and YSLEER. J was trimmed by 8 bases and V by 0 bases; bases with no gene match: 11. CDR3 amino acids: CASSQEAPTSGGPGTQYF. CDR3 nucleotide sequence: TGCGCCAGCAGCCAAGAGGCCCCGACTAGCGGGGGGCCAGGTACGCAGTATTTT.

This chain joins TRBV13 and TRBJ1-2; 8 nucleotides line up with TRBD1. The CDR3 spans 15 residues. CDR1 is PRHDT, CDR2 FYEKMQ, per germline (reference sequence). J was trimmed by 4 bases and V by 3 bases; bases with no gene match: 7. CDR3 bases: TGTGCCAGCAGCTTTGCAGGGGGCGCAGGCTATGGCTACACCTTC. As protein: CASSFAGGAGYGYTF.

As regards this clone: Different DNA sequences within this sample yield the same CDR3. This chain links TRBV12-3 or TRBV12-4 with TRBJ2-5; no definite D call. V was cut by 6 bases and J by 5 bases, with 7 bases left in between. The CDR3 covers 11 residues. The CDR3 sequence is CASSFGETQYF. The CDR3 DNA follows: TGTGCCAGCAGCTTCGGGGAGACCCAGTACTTC.